This entry lists 19 T cell receptor beta chains sequenced from one sample in a study of cytomegalovirus exposure and HLA in healthy donors (dated 2017 in TCRdb). Library generation was performed with the immunoSEQ multiplex PCR assay. The multiplex PCR relied on a mix of 60 forward primers for TCR Vbeta segments and 13 reverse primers for TCR Jbeta segments. TCRdb stores this immuneACCESS table with in-frame sequences only. Part of the clones is absent; in the studies checked, under half of the shortfall reflects unresolved V genes, and no reason is known for the rest. The sample contains 98,000 or so clones, about three quarters of them found a single time. Of the sample, around 5% is held by the ten largest clones. The sequenced sample consisted of PBMCs. These receptors were collected from a woman aged 18-29 years in good health and CMV-seropositive.

J is TRBJ2-7 and V is TRBV5-1; D perhaps matches TRBD2 (7 bases). V was clipped by 1 base and J by 5 bases, with 16 bases between them. Germline CDR1 SGHRS, CDR2 YFSETQ. This CDR3 contains 15 residues. CDR3 region: CASSLRGRDGDEQYF. The DNA for the CDR3 is TGCGCCAGCAGCTTGAGGGGGAGGGATGGGGACGAGCAGTACTTC.

V gene TRBV27 combines with J gene TRBJ1-2; 9 positions agree with TRBD1. The CDR3 has 15 amino acids. Trimming removed 6 bases from V and 4 bases from J; junction bases left unmatched: 9. Germline lookup yields CDR1 MNHEY and CDR2 SMNVEV (reference sequence). The CDR3 loop reads CASRSENRGLYGYTF. The CDR3 region has the DNA TGTGCCAGCAGATCAGAAAACAGGGGGCTCTATGGCTACACCTTC.

J is TRBJ2-5 and V is TRBV2; D gene ambiguous. This CDR3 spans 12 amino acids. The germline CDR1 and CDR2 sequences are SNHLY and FYNNEI. Between the trimmed V and J ends, which lost 2 bases and 4 bases, there was a span of 5 bases. The CDR3 nucleotides are TGTGCCAGCAGTGAACTTCCAGAGACCCAGTACTTC. This encodes CASSELPETQYF.

This clone was counted a single time. The chain is built from TRBV28 and TRBJ2-3, with a possible D match to TRBD2 (7 bases). The length of the CDR3 is 14 residues. CDR1 MDHEN and CDR2 SYDVKM come from the germline V gene. V was clipped by 2 bases and J by 5 bases, with 11 bases between them. The DNA for the CDR3 is TGTGCCAGCAGTTTAGCGGGGGCCCAAGATACGCAGTATTTT. It is translated as CASSLAGAQDTQYF.

The chain recombines TRBV28 with TRBJ2-3; 15 bases agree with TRBD2. Germline trimming cut 4 bases from V and 5 bases from J; bases unmatched to any gene: 10. This CDR3 contains 18 residues. The germline gives CDR1 MDHEN, CDR2 SYDVKM. Written as DNA, the CDR3 is TGTGCCAGCAGTTATTTCAGTGGACTAGCGGGAGGGATAGATACGCAGTATTTT. The encoded protein is CASSYFSGLAGGIDTQYF. Full variable domain (missing parts from reference TRBV28 and TRBJ2-3): DVKVTQSSRYLVKRTGEKVFLECVQDMDHENMFWYRQDPGLGLRLIYFSYDVKMKEKGDIPEGYSVSREKKERFSLILESASTNQTSMYLCASSYFSGLAGGIDTQYFGPGTRLTVL.

The V call is TRBV4-1, the J call TRBJ1-1; 7 bases fit TRBD1. Germline V CDR1 and CDR2: MGHRA, YSYEKL. The CDR3 runs 17 residues. V gave up 0 bases and J gave up 0 bases; unmatched junction bases: 7. The CDR3 here is CASSQDRGQTMNTEAFF. CDR3 DNA: TGCGCCAGCAGCCAAGATAGGGGACAGACTATGAACACTGAAGCTTTCTTT.

The CDR3 region has the DNA TGTGCCTGGAGTGTCACTAGCGCTGACGAGCAGTACTTC. It encodes CAWSVTSADEQYF. The chain carries TRBV30 and TRBJ2-7; 7 nucleotides align to TRBD2. J gave up 5 bases and V 0 bases, and 4 bases lay outside the gene matches. Looked up from germline, CDR1 is GTSNPN and CDR2 is SVGIG (reference sequence). This CDR3 has 13 residues.

The chain uses TRBV5-6 and TRBJ2-7; D might be TRBD1 (7 bases). Looked up from germline, CDR1 is SGHDT and CDR2 is YYEEEE. The ends were cut back, 2 bases at V and 3 bases at J, with 12 bases in the middle. The CDR3 runs to 14 residues. This chain's CDR3 is CASSFQGGGYEQYF. The CDR3 nucleotides read TGTGCCAGCAGCTTCCAGGGGGGAGGCTACGAGCAGTACTTC.

The J gene is TRBJ2-1, the V gene TRBV5-4, with 8 bases that match TRBD2. Trimming took 5 bases from V and 4 from J; bases not matched to a gene: 8. Germline V gene sequence: CDR1 SGHNT, CDR2 YYREEE (reference sequence). This CDR3 has 15 residues. This CDR3 reads CASRDSGVGYNEQFF. The CDR3 DNA sequence: TGTGCCAGCAGAGATAGCGGGGTGGGGTACAATGAGCAGTTCTTC. The whole variable domain, filled in from reference TRBV5-4 and TRBJ2-1, reads ETGVTQSPTHLIKTRGQQVTLRCSSQSGHNTVSWYQQALGQGPQFIFQYYREEENGRGNFPPRFSGLQFPNYSSELNVNALELDDSALYLCASRDSGVGYNEQFFGPGTRLTVL.

The chain carries TRBV14 and TRBJ2-5; TRBD2 agrees at 11 bases. Germline V gene sequence: CDR1 SGHDN, CDR2 FVKESK. The CDR3 is made up of 16 amino acids. The J segment lost 4 bases and the V segment lost 4 bases, leaving 8 bases of the junction unmatched. The CDR3 here is CASSLSPGLAGETQYF. As DNA, the CDR3 is TGTGCCAGCAGCCTATCGCCCGGACTAGCGGGAGAGACCCAGTACTTC.

The gene calls are TRBV9 and TRBJ2-7; D is unresolved. The V end was cut by 5 bases, the J end by 4 bases, with 19 bases between. This CDR3 spans 15 amino acids. Germline assignment: CDR1 SGDLS and CDR2 YYNGEE. The CDR3 sequence is CASSAAASELYEQYF. The CDR3, as DNA: TGTGCCAGCAGTGCTGCTGCTAGTGAGCTGTACGAGCAGTACTTC.

The chain couples TRBV11-2 to TRBJ2-1, with 9 bases aligning to TRBD1. V lost 4 bases and J lost 7; bases outside the gene matches: 8. The germline gives CDR1 SGHAT, CDR2 FQNNGV. The CDR3 consists of 15 residues. The CDR3 reads CASSYPWDRVNEQFF. CDR3 DNA sequence: TGTGCCAGCAGCTATCCATGGGACAGGGTGAATGAGCAGTTCTTC.

This clone was seen more than once but under ten times. A far bigger clonotype differs at one base, so this is likely a read error. The J gene is TRBJ2-7, the V gene TRBV6-1, with TRBD1 matching 7 bases. The CDR3 contains 16 residues. Looked up from germline, CDR1 is MNHNS and CDR2 is SASEGT. This chain's CDR3 is CACSEDADRPSYEQYF. The DNA for the CDR3 is TGTGCCTGCAGTGAAGATGCGGACAGGCCCTCCTACGAGCAGTACTTC.

This clone came up a few times. This chain uses TRBV4-1 with TRBJ2-1; D gene uncertain. V was pared by 1 base and J by 5 bases, with 6 bases between. CDR1 and CDR2 from the germline V gene are MGHRA and YSYEKL. This CDR3 has 13 residues. The CDR3 region is CASSQVSDNEQFF. In DNA form, the CDR3 reads TGCGCCAGCAGCCAAGTTTCGGACAATGAGCAGTTCTTC.

This clone was found once. The chain combines TRBV30 with TRBJ2-1; 7 bases map to TRBD2. V was pared by 1 base and J by 8 bases, with 8 bases of the junction left unmatched. The CDR3 covers 14 residues. Germline V lookup: CDR1 GTSNPN, CDR2 SVGIG (reference sequence). The CDR3 loop is CAWSGTSFSHEQFF. In nucleotides, the CDR3 is TGTGCCTGGAGTGGGACTAGTTTCAGTCATGAGCAGTTCTTC.

This clone appeared once. The chain joins TRBV5-1 to TRBJ1-3, with TRBD1 identical over 7 bases. V gave up 4 bases and J gave up 3 bases; unmatched junction bases: 7. Germline values: CDR1 SGHRS, CDR2 YFSETQ. The length of the CDR3 is 15 residues. As DNA, the CDR3 is TGCGCCAGCAGCGAAGCACAGGGGTATGGAAACACCATATATTTT. This gives the protein CASSEAQGYGNTIYF. The entire variable domain, with the rest obtained from reference TRBV5-1 and TRBJ1-3, is as follows: KAGVTQTPRYLIKTRGQQVTLSCSPISGHRSVSWYQQTPGQGLQFLFEYFSETQRNKGNFPGRFSGRQFSNSRSEMNVSTLELGDSALYLCASSEAQGYGNTIYFGEGSWLTVV.

V is TRBV7-9 and J is TRBJ1-5; D is undetermined. This CDR3 is built from 13 residues. CDR1 is SEHNR and CDR2 is FQNEAQ in the germline V gene (reference sequence). Deletions cut 1 base from V and 5 bases from J, with 6 bases between. The CDR3 DNA is TGTGCCAGCAGCTTAGGAGGATATCAGCCCCAGCATTTT. This encodes CASSLGGYQPQHF.

The V call is TRBV15, the J call TRBJ2-7, with a possible D match to TRBD2 (5 bases). Trimming pared 0 bases from V and 0 bases from J, leaving 9 bases between. Germline V gene data show CDR1 as LNHNV and CDR2 as YYDKDF (reference sequence). CDR3 length: 15 amino acids. The CDR3 here is CATSRDKRLSYEQYF. CDR3 in DNA: TGTGCCACCAGCAGAGATAAGCGGCTCTCCTACGAGCAGTACTTC.

The chain's CDR3 is CASSSRRWGRDEQYF. CDR3 sequence (DNA): TGTGCCAGCAGCTCCCGACGGTGGGGCAGGGACGAGCAGTACTTC. V usage is TRBV13 and J usage is TRBJ2-7; D perhaps matches TRBD1 (5 bases). V was shortened by 4 bases and J by 5 bases, with 18 bases between the two germline ends. The germline CDR1 and CDR2 sequences are PRHDT and FYEKMQ (reference sequence). CDR3 length: 15 amino acids.